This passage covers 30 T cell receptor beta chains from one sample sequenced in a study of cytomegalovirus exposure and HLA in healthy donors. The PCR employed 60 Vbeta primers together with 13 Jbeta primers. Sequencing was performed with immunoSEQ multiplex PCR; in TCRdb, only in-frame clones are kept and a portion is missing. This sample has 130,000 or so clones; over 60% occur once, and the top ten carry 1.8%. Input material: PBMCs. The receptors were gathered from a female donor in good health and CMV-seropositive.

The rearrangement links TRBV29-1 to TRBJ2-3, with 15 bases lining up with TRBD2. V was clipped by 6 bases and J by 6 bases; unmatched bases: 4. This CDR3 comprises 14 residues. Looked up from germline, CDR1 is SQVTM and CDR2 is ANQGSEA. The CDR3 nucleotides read TGCAGCGTGGGGACTAGCGGGGGGAGGGATACGCAGTATTTT. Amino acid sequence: CSVGTSGGRDTQYF.

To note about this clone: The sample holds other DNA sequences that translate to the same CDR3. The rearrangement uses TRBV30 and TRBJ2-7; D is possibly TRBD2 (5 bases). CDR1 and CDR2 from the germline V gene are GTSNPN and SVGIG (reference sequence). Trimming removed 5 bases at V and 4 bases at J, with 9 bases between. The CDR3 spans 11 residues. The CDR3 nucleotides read TGTGCCTGGTCACCGGGGTACGAGCAGTACTTC. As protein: CAWSPGYEQYF.

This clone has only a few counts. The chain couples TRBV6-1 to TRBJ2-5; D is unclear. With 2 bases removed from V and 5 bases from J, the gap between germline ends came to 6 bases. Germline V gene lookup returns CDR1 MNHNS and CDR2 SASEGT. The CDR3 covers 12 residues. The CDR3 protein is CASSELWETQYF. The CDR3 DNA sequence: TGTGCCAGCAGTGAACTATGGGAGACCCAGTACTTC.

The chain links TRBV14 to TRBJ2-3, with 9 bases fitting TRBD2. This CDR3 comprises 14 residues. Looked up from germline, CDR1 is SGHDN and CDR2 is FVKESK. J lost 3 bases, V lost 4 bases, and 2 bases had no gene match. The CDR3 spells CASSLSGGTDTQYF. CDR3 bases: TGTGCCAGCAGCCTCAGCGGGGGGACAGATACGCAGTATTTT.

CDR3 nucleotide sequence: TGTGCCAGCAGCCGAACAGGGGTAAACCAGCCCCAGCATTTT. Its protein is CASSRTGVNQPQHF. V is TRBV11-2 and J is TRBJ1-5, with 7 nucleotides matching TRBD1. The V segment lost 5 bases and the J segment 7 bases; nucleotides outside the gene matches: 8. Germline V gene data show CDR1 as SGHAT and CDR2 as FQNNGV. The length of the CDR3 is 14 residues. Full variable domain (outside the CDR3, taken from reference TRBV11-2 and TRBJ1-5): EAGVAQSPRYKIIEKRQSVAFWCNPISGHATLYWYQQILGQGPKLLIQFQNNGVVDDSQLPKDRFSAERLKGVDSTLKIQPAKLEDSAVYLCASSRTGVNQPQHFGDGTRLSIL.

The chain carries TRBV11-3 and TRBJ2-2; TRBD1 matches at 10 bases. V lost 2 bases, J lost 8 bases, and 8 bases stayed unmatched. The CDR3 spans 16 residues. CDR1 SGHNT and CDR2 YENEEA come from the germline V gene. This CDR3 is CASSLSGTGAAGELFF. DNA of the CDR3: TGTGCCAGCAGCTTATCCGGGACAGGGGCTGCAGGGGAGCTGTTTTTT. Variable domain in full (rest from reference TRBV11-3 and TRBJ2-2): EAGVVQSPRYKIIEKKQPVAFWCNPISGHNTLYWYLQNLGQGPELLIRYENEEAVDDSQLPKDRFSAERLKGVDSTLKIQPAELGDSAVYLCASSLSGTGAAGELFFGEGSRLTVL.

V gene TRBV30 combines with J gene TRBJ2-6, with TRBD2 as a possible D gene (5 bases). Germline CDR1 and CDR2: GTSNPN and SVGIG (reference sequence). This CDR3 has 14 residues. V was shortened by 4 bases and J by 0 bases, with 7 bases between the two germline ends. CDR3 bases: TGTGCCTGGACGGGGTACTCTGGGGCCAACGTCCTGACTTTC. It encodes CAWTGYSGANVLTF.

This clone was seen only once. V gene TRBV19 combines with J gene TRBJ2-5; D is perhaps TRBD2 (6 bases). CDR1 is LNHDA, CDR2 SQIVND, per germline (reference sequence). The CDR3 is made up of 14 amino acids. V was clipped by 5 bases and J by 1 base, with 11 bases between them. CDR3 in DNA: TGTGCCAGTAGTCCCGCCGGGGGCCAAGAGACCCAGTACTTC. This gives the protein CASSPAGGQETQYF.

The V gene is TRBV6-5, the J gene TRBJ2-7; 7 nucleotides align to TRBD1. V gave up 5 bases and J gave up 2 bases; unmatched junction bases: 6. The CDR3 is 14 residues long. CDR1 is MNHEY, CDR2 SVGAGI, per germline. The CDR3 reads CASSNRDSTYEQYF. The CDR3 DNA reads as TGTGCCAGCAGTAACCGGGACAGTACCTACGAGCAGTACTTC.

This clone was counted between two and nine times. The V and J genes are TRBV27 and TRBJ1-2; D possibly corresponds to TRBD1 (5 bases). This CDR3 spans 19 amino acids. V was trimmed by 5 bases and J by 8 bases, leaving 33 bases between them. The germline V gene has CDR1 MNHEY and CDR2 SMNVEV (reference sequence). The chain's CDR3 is CASSTRGGGGGRENGGYTF. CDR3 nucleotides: TGTGCCAGCAGTACCCGAGGCGGGGGTGGCGGGAGAGAAAACGGGGGCTACACCTTC.

CDR3 loop: CASSLAGGGANVLTF. The CDR3 DNA sequence: TGTGCCAGCAGCTTAGCAGGGGGAGGGGCCAACGTCCTGACTTTC. The chain has TRBV7-9 and TRBJ2-6; D is perhaps TRBD1 (6 bases). Germline V gives CDR1 SEHNR, CDR2 FQNEAQ (reference sequence). Trimming left V 0 bases short and J 4 bases short, with 7 bases between. The CDR3 is made up of 15 amino acids.

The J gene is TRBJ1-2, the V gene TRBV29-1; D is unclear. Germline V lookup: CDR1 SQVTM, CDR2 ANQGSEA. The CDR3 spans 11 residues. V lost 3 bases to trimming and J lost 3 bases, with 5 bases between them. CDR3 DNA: TGCAGCGTTGAGAGTTACTATGGCTACACCTTC. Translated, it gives CSVESYYGYTF.

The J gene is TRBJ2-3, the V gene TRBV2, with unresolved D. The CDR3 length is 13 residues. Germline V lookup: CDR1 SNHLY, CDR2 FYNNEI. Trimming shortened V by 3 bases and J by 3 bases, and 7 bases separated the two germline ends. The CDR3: CASSDARTDTQYF. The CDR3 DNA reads TGTGCCAGCAGTGACGCCAGAACAGATACGCAGTATTTT.

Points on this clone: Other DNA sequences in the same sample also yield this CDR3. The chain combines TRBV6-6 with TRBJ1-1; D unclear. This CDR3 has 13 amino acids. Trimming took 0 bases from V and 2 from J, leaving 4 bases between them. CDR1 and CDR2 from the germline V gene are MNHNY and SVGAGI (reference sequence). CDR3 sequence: CASSYSRNTEAFF. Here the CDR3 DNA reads TGTGCCAGCAGTTACTCCAGAAACACTGAAGCTTTCTTT.

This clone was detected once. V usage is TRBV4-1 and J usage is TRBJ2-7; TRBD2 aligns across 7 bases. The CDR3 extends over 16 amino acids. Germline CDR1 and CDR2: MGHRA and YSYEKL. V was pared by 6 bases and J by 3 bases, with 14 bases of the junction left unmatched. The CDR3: CASSVNEGGPNYEQYF. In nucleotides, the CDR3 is TGCGCCAGCAGTGTCAACGAGGGAGGGCCGAACTACGAGCAGTACTTC.

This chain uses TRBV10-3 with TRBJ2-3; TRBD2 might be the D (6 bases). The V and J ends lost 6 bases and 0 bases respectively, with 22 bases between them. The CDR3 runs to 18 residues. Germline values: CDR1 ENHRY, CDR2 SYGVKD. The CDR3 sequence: CAIRTTVLSGPSTDTQYF. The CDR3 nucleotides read TGTGCCATCAGAACCACCGTCCTTAGCGGACCTAGCACAGATACGCAGTATTTT.

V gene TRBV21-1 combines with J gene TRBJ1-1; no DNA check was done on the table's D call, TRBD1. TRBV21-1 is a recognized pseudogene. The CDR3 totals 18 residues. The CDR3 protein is CASSKGVDWDRWDTEAFF. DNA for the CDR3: TGTGCCAGCAGCAAAGGGGTGGATTGGGACAGGTGGGACACTGAAGCTTTCTTT.

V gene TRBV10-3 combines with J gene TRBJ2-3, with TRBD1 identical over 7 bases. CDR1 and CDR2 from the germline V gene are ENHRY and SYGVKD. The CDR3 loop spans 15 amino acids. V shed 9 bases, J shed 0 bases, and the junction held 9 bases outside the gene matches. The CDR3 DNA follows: TGTGCCATACAGGGGATATCTCCTAGCACAGATACGCAGTATTTT. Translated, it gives CAIQGISPSTDTQYF.

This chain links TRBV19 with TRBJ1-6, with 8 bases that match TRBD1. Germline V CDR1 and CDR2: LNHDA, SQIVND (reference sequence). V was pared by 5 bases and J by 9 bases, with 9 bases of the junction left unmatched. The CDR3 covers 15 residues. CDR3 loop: CASSPTGGMPSPLHF. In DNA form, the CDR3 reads TGTGCCAGTAGTCCCACAGGGGGAATGCCTTCACCCCTCCACTTT.

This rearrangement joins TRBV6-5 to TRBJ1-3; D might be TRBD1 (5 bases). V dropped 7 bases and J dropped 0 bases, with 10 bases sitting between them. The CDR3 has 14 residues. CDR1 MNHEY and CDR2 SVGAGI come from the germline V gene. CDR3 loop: CASTDSASGNTIYF. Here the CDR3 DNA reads TGTGCCAGCACCGACAGCGCCTCTGGAAACACCATATATTTT.

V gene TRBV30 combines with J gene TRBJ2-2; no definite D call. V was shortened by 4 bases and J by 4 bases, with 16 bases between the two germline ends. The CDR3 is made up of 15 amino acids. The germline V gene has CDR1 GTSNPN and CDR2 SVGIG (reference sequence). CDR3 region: CAWKSGPSVTGELFF. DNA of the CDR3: TGTGCCTGGAAATCTGGTCCTTCGGTCACCGGGGAGCTGTTTTTT.

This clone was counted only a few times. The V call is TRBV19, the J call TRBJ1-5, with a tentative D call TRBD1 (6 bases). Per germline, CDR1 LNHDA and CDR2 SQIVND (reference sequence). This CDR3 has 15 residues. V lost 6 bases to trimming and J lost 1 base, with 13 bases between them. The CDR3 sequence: CASSLGTTSNQPQHF. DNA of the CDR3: TGTGCCAGTAGCCTCGGGACAACGAGCAATCAGCCCCAGCATTTT.

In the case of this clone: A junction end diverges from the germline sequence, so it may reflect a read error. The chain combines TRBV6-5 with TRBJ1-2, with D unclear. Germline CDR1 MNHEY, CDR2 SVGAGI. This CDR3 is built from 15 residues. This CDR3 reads CASSSEGRGRSGYPF. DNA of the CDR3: TGTGCCAGCAGTTCCGAGGGAAGAGGAAGGAGCGGCTACCCCTTC.

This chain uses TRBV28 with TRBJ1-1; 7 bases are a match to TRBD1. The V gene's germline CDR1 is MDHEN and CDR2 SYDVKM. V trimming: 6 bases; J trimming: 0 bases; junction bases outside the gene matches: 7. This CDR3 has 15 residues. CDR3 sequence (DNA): TGTGCCAGCAGGGAGGTCAGGGGGTTGAACACTGAAGCTTTCTTT. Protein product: CASREVRGLNTEAFF.

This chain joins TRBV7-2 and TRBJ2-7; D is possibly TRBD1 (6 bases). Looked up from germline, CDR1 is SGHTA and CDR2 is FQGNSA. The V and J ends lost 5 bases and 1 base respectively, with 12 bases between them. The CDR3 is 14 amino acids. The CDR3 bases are TGTGCCAGCAGCGTATTAACAGGGTCCTACGAGCAGTACTTC. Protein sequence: CASSVLTGSYEQYF.

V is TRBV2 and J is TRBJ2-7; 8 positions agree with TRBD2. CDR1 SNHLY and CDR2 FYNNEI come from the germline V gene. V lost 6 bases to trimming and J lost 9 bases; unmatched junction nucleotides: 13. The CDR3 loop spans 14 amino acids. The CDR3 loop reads CASSKLAVRPGQYF. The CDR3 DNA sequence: TGTGCCAGCAGCAAACTAGCGGTCCGTCCTGGGCAGTACTTC. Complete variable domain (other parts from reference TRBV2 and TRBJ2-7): EPEVTQTPSHQVTQMGQEVILRCVPISNHLYFYWYRQILGQKVEFLVSFYNNEISEKSEIFDDQFSVERPDGSNFTLKIRSTKLEDSAMYFCASSKLAVRPGQYFGPGTRLTVT.

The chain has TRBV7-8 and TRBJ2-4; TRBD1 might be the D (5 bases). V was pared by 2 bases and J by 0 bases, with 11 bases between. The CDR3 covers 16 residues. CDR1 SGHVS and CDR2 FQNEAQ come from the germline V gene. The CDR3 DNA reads TGTGCCAGCAGCTTAAACAGGATTCTAGCCAAAAACATTCAGTACTTC. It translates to CASSLNRILAKNIQYF.

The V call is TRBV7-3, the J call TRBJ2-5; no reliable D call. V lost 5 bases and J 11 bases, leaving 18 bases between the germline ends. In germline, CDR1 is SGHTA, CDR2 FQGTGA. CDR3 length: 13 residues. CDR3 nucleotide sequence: TGTGCCAGCAGCGAAACTCGGCATGGAGAGCAGTACTTC. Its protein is CASSETRHGEQYF.

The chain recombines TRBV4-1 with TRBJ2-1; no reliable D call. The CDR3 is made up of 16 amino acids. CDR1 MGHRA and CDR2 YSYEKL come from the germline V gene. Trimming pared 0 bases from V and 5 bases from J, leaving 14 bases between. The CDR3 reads CASSQDPTPLNNEQFF. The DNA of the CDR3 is TGCGCCAGCAGCCAAGATCCCACTCCCCTCAACAATGAGCAGTTCTTC.

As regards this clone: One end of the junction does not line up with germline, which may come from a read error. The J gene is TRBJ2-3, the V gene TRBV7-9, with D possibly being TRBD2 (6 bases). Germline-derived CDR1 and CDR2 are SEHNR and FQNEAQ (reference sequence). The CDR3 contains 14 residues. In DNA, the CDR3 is TGTTCCAGCATCCGTTACGGGGGAATAGATACGCAGTATTTT. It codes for CSSIRYGGIDTQYF.